These 19 T cell receptor beta chains were all obtained from the same sample, sequenced in a study of T-cell reconstitution after alpha-beta-depleted transplantation in children. Unique molecular identifiers tagged the TCRbeta library. MiXCR, run by TCRdb on the PCR reads, gives a single entry per CDR3 protein. Of over 70,000 distinct CDR3 sequences listed, 9% to 15% are singletons. Specimen: PBMCs from the stem cell graft donor, collected from the stem cell graft. These receptors were taken from a human donor who donated a stem cell graft to a child with inherited bone marrow failure.

V and J are TRBV3-1 and TRBJ1-2; D is undetermined. The CDR3 runs 13 residues. CDR1 is LGHDT, CDR2 YNNKEL, per germline (reference sequence). The V gene lost 4 bases and the J gene lost 4 bases, with 10 bases spanning the gap. The CDR3 is CASSPPGSYGYTF. In DNA, the CDR3 is TGTGCCAGCAGCCCTCCGGGGTCCTATGGCTACACCTTC.

In its sample, this clonotype was seen many times. CDR3 residues: CASSSRTVYYGYTF. As DNA, the CDR3 is TGTGCCAGCAGTTCTCGGACAGTTTACTATGGCTACACCTTC. The gene calls are TRBV28 and TRBJ1-2; maybe TRBD1 (6 bases). Germline assignment: CDR1 MDHEN and CDR2 SYDVKM. The CDR3 consists of 14 residues. The V end lost 4 bases, the J end lost 3 bases, and 12 bases lay between the germline ends.

This clonotype was seen ten or more times. The chain has TRBV7-9 and TRBJ2-7, with no clear D. Germline V gene lookup returns CDR1 SEHNR and CDR2 FQNEAQ (reference sequence). The CDR3 runs 13 residues. Trimming stripped 5 bases from V and 2 bases from J, with 10 bases between. CDR3 in DNA: TGTGCCAGCAGCCCCCAGGAAACCTACGAGCAGTACTTC. Translation: CASSPQETYEQYF.

This clonotype has a count of ten or more. The rearrangement links TRBV10-3 to TRBJ2-2, with no clear D. Trimming cost V 3 bases and J 0 bases, with 8 bases left between them. Germline CDR1 and CDR2: ENHRY and SYGVKD. CDR3 length: 15 amino acids. The CDR3 nucleotides read TGTGCCATCAGTGACGGACGGACGAACACCGGGGAGCTGTTTTTT. It encodes CAISDGRTNTGELFF.

In its sample, this clonotype was seen many times. V gene TRBV10-3 combines with J gene TRBJ2-5; TRBD2 matches at 7 bases. The CDR3 totals 19 residues. Germline lookup yields CDR1 ENHRY and CDR2 SYGVKD. Trimming took 0 bases from V and 1 from J; bases not matched to a gene: 14. The CDR3 coding sequence is TGTGCCATCAGTGAGTCCGGACCACTAGCCGGGAGGTTCCAAGAGACCCAGTACTTC. Translating it yields CAISESGPLAGRFQETQYF.

There are many counts of this clonotype. The chain carries TRBV5-1 and TRBJ2-5; 8 bases are a match to TRBD1. Per germline, CDR1 SGHRS and CDR2 YFSETQ. The CDR3 covers 15 residues. Trimming took 4 bases from V and 5 from J; bases not matched to a gene: 10. The CDR3 DNA is TGCGCCAGCAGCGTCGGCGGGACAGGAGGGGAGACCCAGTACTTC. This sequence encodes CASSVGGTGGETQYF.

The sample holds many counts of this clonotype. The chain recombines TRBV3-1 with TRBJ2-1; the D gene could be TRBD1 or TRBD2 (5 bases each). This CDR3 is built from 15 residues. V lost 4 bases and J lost 5, with 15 bases in between. Germline lookup yields CDR1 LGHDT and CDR2 YNNKEL (reference sequence). CDR3 protein: CASSPAGASDNEQFF. Here the CDR3 DNA reads TGTGCCAGCAGCCCGGCCGGGGCCTCTGACAATGAGCAGTTCTTC.

This clonotype occurred many times. The gene calls are TRBV7-2 and TRBJ2-4; 12 bases line up with TRBD2. The germline V gene has CDR1 SGHTA and CDR2 FQGNSA. The ends lost 5 bases at V and 6 bases at J; junction bases unmatched: 11. This CDR3 spans 17 amino acids. DNA of the CDR3: TGTGCCAGCAGCCCACGACTAGCGGGAGTAACGGCAAACATTCAGTACTTC. This gives the protein CASSPRLAGVTANIQYF. Full variable domain (remainder filled in from reference TRBV7-2 and TRBJ2-4): GAGVSQSPSNKVTEKGKDVELRCDPISGHTALYWYRQSLGQGLEFLIYFQGNSAPDKSGLPSDRFSAERTGGSVSTLTIQRTQQEDSAVYLCASSPRLAGVTANIQYFGAGTRLSVL.

This clonotype was recorded many times. The J gene is TRBJ2-1, the V gene TRBV9, with 10 bases that match TRBD2. Trimming cost V 5 bases and J 7 bases; bases outside gene matches: 3. Germline V gene sequence: CDR1 SGDLS, CDR2 YYNGEE. The CDR3 sequence is 13 residues long. The CDR3 nucleotides are TGTGCCAGCAGTAGCGGGGGGTCAAATGAGCAGTTCTTC. Encoded protein: CASSSGGSNEQFF.

About this clonotype: One base away lies a much larger clone, so this may be a sequencing read error. The gene calls are TRBV28 and TRBJ2-6; 12 bases fit TRBD2. The CDR3 contains 20 residues. Per the germline V gene, CDR1 is MDHEN and CDR2 is SYDVKM. The V gene end was trimmed by 0 bases and the J gene end by 3 bases; junction bases not matched to a gene: 9. CDR3 sequence: CASSLWCRLAGGDGANVLTF. CDR3 DNA sequence: TGTGCCAGCAGTTTATGGTGTAGGCTAGCGGGAGGGGATGGGGCCAACGTCCTGACTTTC.

This clonotype showed up many times. This chain uses TRBV5-5 with TRBJ2-5; D possibly corresponds to TRBD1 (6 bases). The CDR3 runs to 15 residues. The germline V gene has CDR1 SGHKS and CDR2 YYEKEE (reference sequence). The V end was cut by 5 bases, the J end by 6 bases, with 20 bases between. The CDR3 sequence: CASRPSAAGAKTQYF. CDR3 coding DNA: TGTGCCAGCAGACCCTCCGCGGCAGGGGCGAAGACCCAGTACTTC.

This clonotype was seen repeatedly, ten times or more. The rearrangement links TRBV7-6 to TRBJ1-1; the D gene is possibly TRBD1 (6 bases). The CDR3 contains 16 residues. Between the trimmed V and J ends, which lost 1 base and 9 bases, there was a span of 21 bases. Germline CDR1 and CDR2: SGHVS and FNYEAQ. The chain's CDR3 is CASSLDPRQEYVKAFF. In DNA form, the CDR3 reads TGTGCCAGCAGCTTAGATCCAAGACAGGAGTACGTAAAAGCTTTCTTT.

This clonotype was detected ten times or more. The CDR3 bases are TGCGCCAGCAGCCGCCTGGGACAGGGGTCCACCGGGGAGCTGTTTTTT. Amino acids: CASSRLGQGSTGELFF. The genes are TRBV5-1 and TRBJ2-2; TRBD1 aligns across 10 bases. Germline CDR1 is SGHRS and CDR2 is YFSETQ. The CDR3 consists of 16 residues. The ends lost 4 bases at V and 4 bases at J; junction bases unmatched: 7.

This clonotype showed up many times. The rearrangement uses TRBV5-1 and TRBJ2-5; 9 bases line up with TRBD1. The germline gives CDR1 SGHRS, CDR2 YFSETQ. V shed 2 bases and J 5 bases; nucleotides not matched to a gene: 4. The CDR3 is 14 amino acids. The CDR3 region is CASSLQGAGETQYF. The DNA for the CDR3 is TGCGCCAGCAGCTTACAGGGGGCAGGGGAGACCCAGTACTTC.

This clonotype was detected many times. The chain is built from TRBV5-1 and TRBJ1-1, with a weak D call TRBD1 (5 bases). This CDR3 is 15 amino acids long. The germline V gene encodes CDR1 SGHRS and CDR2 YFSETQ. Trimming cost V 2 bases and J 1 base, with 12 bases left between them. This CDR3 is CASSFDGGRNTEAFF. DNA of the CDR3: TGCGCCAGCAGCTTTGATGGGGGGAGGAACACTGAAGCTTTCTTT.

This clonotype was counted at least ten times. The V gene is TRBV20-1, the J gene TRBJ2-7; 7 nucleotides align to TRBD1. The CDR3 is 15 residues long. CDR1 is DFQATT and CDR2 is SNEGSKA in the germline V gene (reference sequence). With V trimmed by 0 bases and J by 3 bases, 8 bases remained unmatched. The CDR3 loop is CSARDQGQALYEQYF. The DNA for the CDR3 is TGCAGTGCTAGAGATCAAGGACAGGCTCTCTACGAGCAGTACTTC.

The CDR3 coding sequence is TGTGCCAGTAGTATCGGGGGCCGCACAGATACGCAGTATTTT. This sequence encodes CASSIGGRTDTQYF. This rearrangement joins TRBV19 to TRBJ2-3; D is tentatively TRBD1 or TRBD2 (6 bases each). The CDR3 runs to 14 residues. V was cut by 3 bases and J by 1 base, with 8 bases left in between. Germline CDR1 is LNHDA and CDR2 is SQIVND (reference sequence).

This clonotype was observed at least ten times. Germline is not matched at one junction end, which may reflect a read error. The V gene is TRBV20-1, the J gene TRBJ2-5, with 12 bases matching TRBD2. The CDR3 runs 14 residues. The germline CDR1 and CDR2 sequences are DFQATT and SNEGSKA (reference sequence). Here the CDR3 reads CSARGLAGFETQYF. The CDR3 DNA follows: TGCAGTGCGAGAGGACTAGCGGGATTCGAGACCCAGTACTTC.

This clonotype came up many times. The rearrangement links TRBV5-1 to TRBJ2-5; 7 bases match TRBD2. Trimming cost V 0 bases and J 5 bases; bases outside gene matches: 7. This CDR3 has 15 residues. Germline V gives CDR1 SGHRS, CDR2 YFSETQ. For the CDR3, the DNA is TGCGCCAGCAGCTTGGCCCCGGGAGGTTCGGAGACCCAGTACTTC. This gives the protein CASSLAPGGSETQYF.